Below, 6 T cell receptor beta chains from the same sample are listed, as sequenced in a study of tissue T cells after allogeneic stem cell transplantation. Profiled with immunoSEQ multiplex PCR; TCRdb holds only in-frame clones, not every one. This sample has around 50,000 clones, with approximately 73% found just once. The sequencing input was sorted cells pooled from one or two spleens. Every receptor here comes from a pool of C57BL/6 mice in good health.

This clone was recorded a few times. The gene symbols are mouse symbols. The read terminates 1 residue ahead of where the CDR3 ends, so the germline J gene completes it. The chain carries TRBV13-3 and TRBJ1-3; possibly TRBD1 for D (5 bases). Germline V gene lookup returns CDR1 NNHDY and CDR2 SYVADS. V lost 5 bases to trimming and J lost 0 bases, with 12 bases between them. This CDR3 region has 15 residues. CDR3 DNA, as far as it was read: TGTGCCAGCAGAGACGACAGCCTTTCTGGAAATACGCTCTAT. Protein: CASRDDSLSGNTLY. The whole CDR3 reads CASRDDSLSGNTLYF.

In this sample, this clone turned up a few times. Mouse names are used for the genes. The read is 1 residue too short to cover the CDR3 end, so that end is filled in from the germline J gene. This chain joins TRBV20 and TRBJ2-7; 8 nucleotides line up with TRBD1. Germline loops: CDR1 GFQATS, CDR2 STVNSAI. J lost 7 bases, V lost 1 base, and 6 bases had no gene match. CDR3 size: 13 residues. Incomplete CDR3 DNA: TGTGGTGCTAGGGTCGGACAGGGCCGGGAACAGTAC. It codes for CGARVGQGREQY. The entire CDR3 protein is CGARVGQGREQYF.

A word on this clone: Germline and genes: mouse. The read ends 1 residue early relative to the CDR3; the germline J gene fills the gap. This rearrangement joins TRBV13-1 to TRBJ2-1; 14 nucleotides match TRBD2. The CDR3 spans 17 residues. The germline V gene encodes CDR1 NSHNY and CDR2 SYGAGN. The V segment lost 2 bases and the J segment 2 bases; nucleotides outside the gene matches: 3. Incomplete CDR3 DNA: TGTGCCAGCAGTGACGGGACTGGGGGGGCGGACTATGCTGAGCAGTTC. The encoded protein is CASSDGTGGADYAEQF. In full, the CDR3 is CASSDGTGGADYAEQFF.

For this clone: The gene names given are mouse names. The missing CDR3 end, 1 residue past where the read stops, is filled in from the germline J gene. This chain joins TRBV15 and TRBJ2-1; 7 bases line up with TRBD2. With V trimmed by 5 bases and J by 8 bases, 3 bases remained unmatched. CDR1 and CDR2 (germline): SGHND, FRSKSL. This CDR3 spans 12 amino acids. CDR3 DNA (partial): TGTGCCAGCAGTATTGGGGGGTCTGAGCAGTTC. It is translated as CASSIGGSEQF. The whole CDR3 reads CASSIGGSEQFF.

To note about this clone: Genes here carry mouse names. The CDR3 DNA, read in part, is TGTGCCAGCAGTATAAGTGCTGAGCAGTTC. Amino acid sequence: CASSISAEQF. The whole CDR3 reads CASSISAEQFF. The chain couples TRBV19 to TRBJ2-1; D remains unclear. The read terminates 1 residue ahead of where the CDR3 ends, so the germline J gene completes it. The germline CDR1 and CDR2 sequences are FNHDT and SITEND (reference sequence). Deletions cut 1 base from V and 6 bases from J, with 2 bases between. The CDR3 contains 11 residues.

Comment on this clone: Gene names follow the mouse nomenclature. The read terminates 1 residue ahead of where the CDR3 ends, so the germline J gene completes it. The chain combines TRBV3 with TRBJ2-1, with D perhaps TRBD1 (6 bases). CDR1 is SNHLY, CDR2 FYNGKV, per germline (reference sequence). The CDR3 extends over 14 amino acids. V was pared by 1 base and J by 4 bases, with 8 bases between. The CDR3 is CASSLGRGYAEQFF. Partial CDR3 DNA: TGTGCCAGCAGCTTAGGCAGGGGTTATGCTGAGCAGTTC.